Below are 30 T cell receptor beta chains sequenced from a single sample in a study of blood T cell repertoires in COVID-19. Using immunoSEQ multiplex PCR, the repertoire was profiled, and TCRdb retains in-frame clones only, with some absent. The sample yields under 130,000 clones, roughly nine tenths seen once. Sequenced sample: peripheral blood. These receptors were obtained from a woman at least 80 years old with acute or convalescent COVID-19.

This chain connects TRBV30 to TRBJ1-1, with D possibly matching TRBD1 (6 bases). This CDR3 spans 17 amino acids. Germline CDR1 reads GTSNPN; CDR2 reads SVGIG (reference sequence). Trimming cost V 1 base and J 4 bases, with 22 bases left between them. As DNA, the CDR3 is TGTGCCTGGAGTGAGGGCGCGAGGGGTAAAGGGGGCACTGAAGCTTTCTTT. It codes for CAWSEGARGKGGTEAFF.

This rearrangement joins TRBV30 to TRBJ1-5; 7 bases fit TRBD1. CDR1 and CDR2 from the germline V gene are GTSNPN and SVGIG (reference sequence). This CDR3 comprises 15 residues. J gave up 1 base and V 2 bases, and 5 bases lay outside the gene matches. The CDR3 DNA follows: TGTGCCTGGAGTAAAGGGACAGCAAGCAATCAGCCCCAGCATTTT. Translated: CAWSKGTASNQPQHF. Full variable domain (remainder filled in from reference TRBV30 and TRBJ1-5): SQTIHQWPATLVQPVGSPLSLECTVEGTSNPNLYWYRQAAGRGLQLLFYSVGIGQISSEVPQNLSASRPQDRQFILSSKKLLLSDSGFYLCAWSKGTASNQPQHFGDGTRLSIL.

The CDR3 DNA follows: TGCAGTGCTGCTGCGGAGGAGACCCAGTACTTC. The encoded protein is CSAAAEETQYF. J is TRBJ2-5 and V is TRBV20-1; D unresolved. Germline CDR1 DFQATT, CDR2 SNEGSKA (reference sequence). The CDR3 is made up of 11 amino acids. Trimming took off 5 bases at V and 5 bases at J, with 9 bases between the two ends.

The chain uses TRBV29-1 and TRBJ2-1, with 9 positions matching TRBD2. V trimming: 3 bases; J trimming: 7 bases; junction bases outside the gene matches: 7. The CDR3 totals 14 residues. Germline V CDR1 and CDR2: SQVTM, ANQGSEA. DNA of the CDR3: TGCAGCGTTGAGCGGGGGGGCCGAGAAAATGAGCAGTTCTTC. Translation: CSVERGGRENEQFF.

The chain has TRBV30 and TRBJ2-2; 7 bases match TRBD1. Unmatched junction bases numbered 5, after V lost 4 bases and J lost 6 bases. CDR3 length: 13 residues. The germline CDR1 and CDR2 sequences are GTSNPN and SVGIG (reference sequence). CDR3 bases: TGTGCCTGGAATGTAGACAGGGCCGGGGAGCTGTTTTTT. Translating gives CAWNVDRAGELFF.

This chain joins TRBV5-1 and TRBJ1-1; TRBD1 aligns across 7 bases. Per germline, CDR1 SGHRS and CDR2 YFSETQ. V lost 1 base to trimming and J lost 5 bases; unmatched junction nucleotides: 5. There are 14 residues in the CDR3. The CDR3 DNA reads as TGCGCCAGCAGCTTGACGACAGGGTCAACTGAAGCTTTCTTT. It specifies CASSLTTGSTEAFF.

The rearrangement links TRBV18 to TRBJ1-2; D is perhaps TRBD1 (6 bases). Germline loops: CDR1 KGHSH, CDR2 LQKENI. V was clipped by 3 bases and J by 4 bases, with 12 bases between them. The CDR3 is made up of 14 amino acids. DNA for the CDR3: TGTGCCAGCTCACCGGGACACCTTGGCTATGGCTACACCTTC. The encoded protein is CASSPGHLGYGYTF.

In this sample, this clone turned up a few times. The gene calls are TRBV3-1 (or the pseudogene TRBV3-2) and TRBJ2-1, with D possibly TRBD1 on 7 matching bases. The CDR3 length is 15 residues. Trimming pared 4 bases from V and 2 bases from J, leaving 12 bases between. Germline CDR1 and CDR2: LGHDT and YNNKEL (reference sequence). The CDR3 DNA follows: TGTGCCAGCAGCCCAGGGGGGATTACCTACAATGAGCAGTTCTTC. Encoded protein: CASSPGGITYNEQFF.

J is TRBJ2-5 and V is TRBV2; D is possibly TRBD2 (5 bases). This CDR3 has 13 amino acids. Trimming took off 6 bases at V and 4 bases at J, with 12 bases between the two ends. The V gene's germline CDR1 is SNHLY and CDR2 FYNNEI. This chain's CDR3 is CASSPGLLETQYF. The DNA of the CDR3 is TGTGCCAGCAGCCCAGGACTTCTAGAGACCCAGTACTTC.

The gene calls are TRBV2 and TRBJ2-6, with a tentative D call TRBD1 (5 bases). The CDR3 is 16 residues long. Germline assignment: CDR1 SNHLY and CDR2 FYNNEI. V gave up 6 bases and J gave up 1 base, with 13 bases separating them. Here the CDR3 reads CASSAGSPSGANVLTF. Written as DNA, the CDR3 is TGTGCCAGCAGCGCAGGGTCCCCATCTGGGGCCAACGTCCTGACTTTC.

The chain combines TRBV6-2 or TRBV6-3 with TRBJ1-5, with D unclear. V lost 2 bases, J lost 9 bases, and 11 bases lay in between. Germline CDR1 and CDR2: MNHEY and SVGEGT. The CDR3 has 13 residues. The DNA of the CDR3 is TGTGCCAGCAGTTACCTCCGGCGGGGGCCCCAGCATTTT. Translated: CASSYLRRGPQHF.

The CDR3 nucleotides read TGTGCCACCAGCAGAGGTCAGGGGGAGGCGGATACGCAGTATTTT. Translation: CATSRGQGEADTQYF. V and J are TRBV15 and TRBJ2-3, with a tentative D call TRBD1 (7 bases). Germline V gene lookup returns CDR1 LNHNV and CDR2 YYDKDF (reference sequence). Trimming took off 1 base at V and 6 bases at J, with 14 bases between the two ends. The CDR3 spans 15 residues.

The V gene is TRBV3-1 (or the pseudogene TRBV3-2), the J gene TRBJ1-4; 10 bases align to TRBD1. This CDR3 spans 15 amino acids. Germline CDR1 and CDR2: LGHDT and YNNKEL (reference sequence). J was trimmed by 8 bases and V by 0 bases; bases with no gene match: 3. CDR3 in DNA: TGTGCCAGCAGCCAAGAATGGGGACAGGGGGAAAAACTGTTTTTT. This gives the protein CASSQEWGQGEKLFF.

The V and J genes are TRBV4-1 and TRBJ2-5; 8 bases match TRBD2. CDR1 and CDR2 (germline): MGHRA, YSYEKL. After removal of 6 bases from V and 1 base from J, the junction contained 7 bases not matched to a gene. This CDR3 spans 15 amino acids. The DNA of the CDR3 is TGCGCCAGCAGGCACTCGGGGGGGGCCCAAGAGACCCAGTACTTC. Translating it yields CASRHSGGAQETQYF.

The chain links TRBV11-2 to TRBJ2-7, with D perhaps TRBD2 (5 bases). Germline V gives CDR1 SGHAT, CDR2 FQNNGV. The CDR3 length is 13 residues. Trimming removed 4 bases from V and 2 bases from J, with 9 bases in between. The CDR3 spells CASSSLAAYEQYF. As DNA, the CDR3 is TGTGCCAGCAGCTCGCTAGCAGCCTACGAGCAGTACTTC.

The rearrangement links TRBV5-8 to TRBJ2-4; 7 bases agree with TRBD1. From germline, CDR1 is SGHTS and CDR2 YDEGEE. The J segment lost 2 bases and the V segment lost 5 bases, leaving 13 bases of the junction unmatched. The CDR3 length is 17 residues. The CDR3 DNA reads TGTGCCAGCAGTTGGGACAGAGATACGTCCCCCAAAAACATTCAGTACTTC. It encodes CASSWDRDTSPKNIQYF.

The chain is built from TRBV7-6 and TRBJ2-7, with D hard to call. CDR1 and CDR2 from the germline V gene are SGHVS and FNYEAQ. The germline V and J ends were trimmed by 3 bases and 0 bases, with 3 bases remaining between them. The CDR3 is made up of 12 amino acids. Here the CDR3 reads CASSLSSYEQYF. The DNA for the CDR3 is TGTGCCAGCAGCTTGAGCTCCTACGAGCAGTACTTC. The whole variable domain, filled in from reference TRBV7-6 and TRBJ2-7, reads GAGVSQSPRYKVTKRGQDVALRCDPISGHVSLYWYRQALGQGPEFLTYFNYEAQQDKSGLPNDRFSAERPEGSISTLTIQRTEQRDSAMYRCASSLSSYEQYFGPGTRLTVT.

The chain recombines TRBV9 with TRBJ1-2; D not resolved. This CDR3 region has 13 residues. Trimming took off 6 bases at V and 2 bases at J, with 11 bases between the two ends. CDR1 SGDLS and CDR2 YYNGEE come from the germline V gene. DNA of the CDR3: TGTGCCAGCACCTTCGGGAACAACTATGGCTACACCTTC. Encoded protein: CASTFGNNYGYTF. The entire variable domain, with the rest obtained from reference TRBV9 and TRBJ1-2, is as follows: DSGVTQTPKHLITATGQRVTLRCSPRSGDLSVYWYQQSLDQGLQFLIQYYNGEERAKGNILERFSAQQFPDLHSELNLSSLELGDSALYFCASTFGNNYGYTFGSGTRLTVV.

CDR3 DNA sequence: TGTGCCAGCACCACTCACAGGGTCCCCTACGAGCAGTACTTC. The encoded protein is CASTTHRVPYEQYF. This sequence joins TRBV21-1 and TRBJ2-7; no DNA check was done on the table's D call, TRBD1. TRBV21-1 is deemed a pseudogene. The CDR3 totals 14 residues.

As regards this clone: The limits of the CDR3 on the DNA are not certain, so only TCRdb's listed CDR3 is given. The gene calls are TRBV28 and TRBJ2-6; TRBD1, the table's D call, lacks a check against the DNA. The CDR3 spans 21 amino acids, including both terminal residues. Germline CDR1 MDHEN, CDR2 SYDVKM. The CDR3 here is CASSFGPGVGVPHSGANVLTF.

V usage is TRBV28 and J usage is TRBJ2-1, with 13 bases aligning to TRBD2. The CDR3 extends over 16 amino acids. The germline CDR1 and CDR2 sequences are MDHEN and SYDVKM. J gave up 7 bases and V 5 bases, and 8 bases lay outside the gene matches. CDR3 in DNA: TGTGCCAGCAGTCCGAGACTAGCGGGGGGTCGAAATGAGCAGTTCTTC. Protein product: CASSPRLAGGRNEQFF.

This rearrangement joins TRBV5-1 to TRBJ2-5, with 9 bases aligning to TRBD1. Germline-derived CDR1 and CDR2 are SGHRS and YFSETQ. This CDR3 has 15 amino acids. V was pared by 6 bases and J by 4 bases, with 10 bases of the junction left unmatched. The CDR3, as DNA: TGCGCCAGCATGGGGGGACAGGGAGTTGGAGAGACCCAGTACTTC. This codes for CASMGGQGVGETQYF.

V gene TRBV3-1 (or the pseudogene TRBV3-2) combines with J gene TRBJ2-3, with unresolved D. This CDR3 has 17 amino acids. V gave up 4 bases and J gave up 2 bases, with 19 bases separating them. Germline V gene sequence: CDR1 LGHDT, CDR2 YNNKEL (reference sequence). CDR3 region: CASSPYFSLESTDTQYF. The CDR3 coding sequence is TGTGCCAGCAGCCCATACTTCTCCCTAGAATCCACAGATACGCAGTATTTT.

The rearrangement links TRBV6-6 to TRBJ1-1; 7 positions agree with TRBD1. This CDR3 has 15 residues. The germline V gene encodes CDR1 MNHNY and CDR2 SVGAGI (reference sequence). The trim removed 0 bases at V and 4 bases at J, leaving 5 bases unmatched. DNA for the CDR3: TGTGCCAGCAGTTACTCAGCAGGGGGGTTCACTGAAGCTTTCTTT. Residues: CASSYSAGGFTEAFF.

This chain connects TRBV5-1 to TRBJ2-1; 10 nucleotides line up with TRBD2. Trimming removed 0 bases from V and 2 bases from J; junction bases left unmatched: 5. The CDR3 length is 17 residues. CDR1 SGHRS and CDR2 YFSETQ come from the germline V gene. For the CDR3, the DNA is TGCGCCAGCAGCTTGGGGGTAGCGGGGGGCCCCTACAATGAGCAGTTCTTC. This sequence encodes CASSLGVAGGPYNEQFF.

The CDR3 sequence is CAIRGDRAHGYTF. CDR3 sequence (DNA): TGTGCCATCAGGGGGGACAGGGCCCATGGCTACACCTTC. The V gene is TRBV10-3, the J gene TRBJ1-2, with 9 bases that match TRBD1. CDR1 is ENHRY, CDR2 SYGVKD, per germline. The V and J ends lost 6 bases and 6 bases, in that order; junction bases with no gene match: 5. CDR3 length: 13 amino acids.

V is TRBV30 and J is TRBJ1-1; tentative D call: TRBD1 (6 bases). The germline V gene encodes CDR1 GTSNPN and CDR2 SVGIG (reference sequence). The CDR3 is 14 residues long. Trimming cost V 2 bases and J 3 bases, with 13 bases left between them. The CDR3 region is CAWSFGTSYTEAFF. The CDR3 nucleotides are TGTGCCTGGAGTTTTGGGACATCTTACACTGAAGCTTTCTTT.

The V and J genes are TRBV29-1 and TRBJ2-1; 11 bases are a match to TRBD2. The ends lost 4 bases at V and 1 base at J; junction bases unmatched: 12. This CDR3 region has 18 residues. Germline lookup yields CDR1 SQVTM and CDR2 ANQGSEA. The CDR3 sequence: CSVVGLAGAPVSYNEQFF. CDR3 sequence (DNA): TGCAGCGTTGTAGGACTAGCGGGTGCCCCCGTGTCCTACAATGAGCAGTTCTTC.

This rearrangement joins TRBV4-3 to TRBJ2-2; a possible D gene is TRBD2 (5 bases). The V and J ends lost 3 bases and 4 bases respectively, with 15 bases between them. The germline V gene encodes CDR1 LGHNA and CDR2 YSLEER. The CDR3 consists of 16 residues. CDR3 residues: CASSHPPGSSTGELFF. In nucleotides, the CDR3 is TGCGCCAGCAGCCACCCGCCGGGGTCCAGCACCGGGGAGCTGTTTTTT.

The rearrangement uses TRBV27 and TRBJ2-1; TRBD1 matches at 9 bases. The germline CDR1 and CDR2 sequences are MNHEY and SMNVEV (reference sequence). The CDR3 spans 15 residues. With 5 bases clipped from V and 7 bases from J, the junction kept 9 bases outside the gene matches. In DNA, the CDR3 is TGTGCCAGCAGTCCCTTCGGACAGGGGAGGAATGAGCAGTTCTTC. This encodes CASSPFGQGRNEQFF.